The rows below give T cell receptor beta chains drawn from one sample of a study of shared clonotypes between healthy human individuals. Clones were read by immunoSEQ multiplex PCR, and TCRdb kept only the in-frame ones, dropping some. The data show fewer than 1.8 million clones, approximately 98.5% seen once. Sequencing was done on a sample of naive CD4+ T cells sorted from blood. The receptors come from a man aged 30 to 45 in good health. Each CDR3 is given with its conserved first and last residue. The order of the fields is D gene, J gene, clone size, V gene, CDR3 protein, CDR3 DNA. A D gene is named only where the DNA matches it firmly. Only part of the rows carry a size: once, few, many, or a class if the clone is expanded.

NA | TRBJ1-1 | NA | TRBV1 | CTSSQDLIPRGDTEAFF | TGCACCAGCAGCCAAGATCTAATTCCCAGGGGAGACACTGAAGCTTTCTTT
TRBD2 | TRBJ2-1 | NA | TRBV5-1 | CASSPSGSLYNEQFF | TGCGCCAGCAGCCCTAGCGGGAGTCTGTACAATGAGCAGTTCTTC
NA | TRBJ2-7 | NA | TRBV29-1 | CSVGPLITIGGRNHEQYF | TGCAGCGTTGGACCCTTAATTACTATCGGAGGCCGAAACCACGAGCAGTACTTC
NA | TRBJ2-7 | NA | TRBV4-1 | CASSQGQGGPTYEQYF | TGCGCCAGCAGCCAAGGGCAGGGCGGACCCACCTACGAGCAGTACTTC
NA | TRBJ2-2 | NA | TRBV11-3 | CASSLGGRANTGELFF | TGTGCCAGCAGCTTAGGGGGACGAGCGAACACCGGGGAGCTGTTTTTT
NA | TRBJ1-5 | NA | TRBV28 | CASSLGAWDQPQHF | TGTGCCAGCAGTTTAGGGGCTTGGGATCAGCCCCAGCATTTT
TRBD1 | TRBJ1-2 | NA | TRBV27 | CASTSYRGLMGGYTF | TGTGCCAGCACCTCTTACAGGGGGCTCATGGGTGGCTACACCTTC
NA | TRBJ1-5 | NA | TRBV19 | CASRRALQSPNQPQHF | TGTGCCAGTAGACGAGCCTTACAGAGTCCCAATCAGCCCCAGCATTTT
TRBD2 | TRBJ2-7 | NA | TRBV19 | CASSITSGSGEQYF | TGTGCCAGTAGTATTACTAGCGGGAGTGGAGAGCAGTACTTC
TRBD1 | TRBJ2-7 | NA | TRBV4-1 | CASSQLPGQGSYEQYF | TGCGCCAGCAGCCAACTTCCGGGACAGGGCTCCTACGAGCAGTACTTC
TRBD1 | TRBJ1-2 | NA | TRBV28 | CASSGTVSTHYGYTF | TGTGCCAGCAGCGGGACAGTCTCCACCCACTATGGCTACACCTTC
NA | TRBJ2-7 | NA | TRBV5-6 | CASSSPRGRSYEQYF | TGTGCCAGCAGCTCGCCCCGAGGACGGTCCTACGAGCAGTACTTC
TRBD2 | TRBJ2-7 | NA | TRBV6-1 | CASSRSGRNDEQYF | TGTGCCAGCAGCCGTAGCGGGAGAAACGACGAGCAGTACTTC
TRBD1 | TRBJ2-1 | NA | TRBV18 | CASSPRDRVTYNEQFF | TGTGCCAGCTCACCCCGGGACAGGGTAACGTACAATGAGCAGTTCTTC
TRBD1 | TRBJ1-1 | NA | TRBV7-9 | CASSLLGQDEAFF | TGTGCCAGCAGCTTATTGGGACAGGATGAAGCTTTCTTT
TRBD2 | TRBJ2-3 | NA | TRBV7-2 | CASSQSLAGYTDTQYF | TGTGCCAGCAGCCAAAGTCTAGCGGGATACACAGATACGCAGTATTTT
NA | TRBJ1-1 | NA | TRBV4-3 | CASSHVGGHVEAFF | TGCGCCAGCAGCCATGTGGGGGGGCACGTAGAAGCTTTCTTT
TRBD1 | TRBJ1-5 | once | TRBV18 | CASSYDRGGQPQHF | TGTGCCAGCTCCTACGACAGGGGGGGTCAGCCCCAGCATTTT
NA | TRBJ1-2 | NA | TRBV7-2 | CASSLVPQGGYGYTF | TGTGCCAGCAGCTTAGTCCCTCAGGGTGGCTATGGCTACACCTTC
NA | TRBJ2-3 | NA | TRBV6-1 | CASSELGSSTDTQYF | TGTGCCAGCAGTGAATTGGGCAGCAGCACAGATACGCAGTATTTT
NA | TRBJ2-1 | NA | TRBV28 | CASSPSFSDYNEQFF | TGTGCCAGCAGTCCTAGTTTCTCAGATTACAATGAGCAGTTCTTC
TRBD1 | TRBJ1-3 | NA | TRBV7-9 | CASSLKGQNSGNTIYF | TGTGCCAGCAGCTTAAAGGGACAGAACTCTGGAAACACCATATATTTT
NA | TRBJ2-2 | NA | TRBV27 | CASSFSGRPGELFF | TGTGCCAGCAGTTTTTCCGGTCGGCCCGGGGAGCTGTTTTTT
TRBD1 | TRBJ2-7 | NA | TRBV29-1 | CSVVTGPYEQYF | TGCAGCGTTGTGACAGGGCCCTACGAGCAGTACTTC
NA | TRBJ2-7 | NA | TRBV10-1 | CASSESWGGYEQYF | TGCGCCAGCAGTGAGTCGTGGGGCGGTTACGAGCAGTACTTC
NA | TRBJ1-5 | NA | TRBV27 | CASSRWTGGRIEPQHF | TGTGCCAGCAGCCGATGGACGGGCGGTAGAATAGAGCCCCAGCATTTT
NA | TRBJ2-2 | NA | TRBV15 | CATRGEGELFF | TGTGCCACCAGAGGAGAGGGGGAGCTGTTTTTT